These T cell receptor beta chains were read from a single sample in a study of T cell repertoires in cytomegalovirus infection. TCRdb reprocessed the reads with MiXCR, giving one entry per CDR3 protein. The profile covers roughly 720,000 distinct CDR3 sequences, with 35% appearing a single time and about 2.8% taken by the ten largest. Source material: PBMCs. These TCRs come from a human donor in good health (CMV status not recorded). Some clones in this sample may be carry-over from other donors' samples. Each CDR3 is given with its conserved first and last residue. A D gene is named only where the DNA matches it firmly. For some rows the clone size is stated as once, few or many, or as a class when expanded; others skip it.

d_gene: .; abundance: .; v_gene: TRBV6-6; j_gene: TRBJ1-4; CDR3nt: TGTGCCAGCAGTGTGGAGCGGGCGGAACTGTTTTTT; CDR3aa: CASSVERAELFF
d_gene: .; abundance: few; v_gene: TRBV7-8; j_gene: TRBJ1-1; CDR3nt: TGTGCCAGCAGCTTAGCGCCGGTCGGGAACACTGAAGCTTTCTTT; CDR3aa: CASSLAPVGNTEAFF
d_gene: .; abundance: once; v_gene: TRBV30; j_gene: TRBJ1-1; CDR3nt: TGTGCCTGGAGTGTAATTAGGACTGAAGCTTTCTTT; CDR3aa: CAWSVIRTEAFF
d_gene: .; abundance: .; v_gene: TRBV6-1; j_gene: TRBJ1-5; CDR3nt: TGTGCCAGCAGTGAATATGAAGCTCAGCCCCAGCATTTT; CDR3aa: CASSEYEAQPQHF
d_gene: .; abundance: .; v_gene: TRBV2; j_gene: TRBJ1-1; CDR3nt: TGTGCCAGCACCCAGGGTGCGATTAGTGAAGCTTTCTTT; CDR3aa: CASTQGAISEAFF
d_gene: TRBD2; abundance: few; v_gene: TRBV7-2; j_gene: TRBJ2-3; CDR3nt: TGTGCCAGCAGCTTAATCCTAGCGGGGGGGGGAACAGATACGCAGTATTTT; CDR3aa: CASSLILAGGGTDTQYF
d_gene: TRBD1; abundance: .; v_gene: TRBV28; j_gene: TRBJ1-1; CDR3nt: TGTGCCAGCAGTTTAATCCGGGACAGGGGGACTGAAGCTTTCTTT; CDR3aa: CASSLIRDRGTEAFF
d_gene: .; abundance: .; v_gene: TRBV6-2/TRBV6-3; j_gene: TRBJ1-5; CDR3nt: TGTGCCAGCAGTTACGAGCGCAATCAGCCCCAGCATTTT; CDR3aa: CASSYERNQPQHF
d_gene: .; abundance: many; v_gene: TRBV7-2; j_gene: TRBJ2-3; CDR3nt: TGTGCCAGCAAACCGGGGGCAGATACGCAGTATTTT; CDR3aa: CASKPGADTQYF
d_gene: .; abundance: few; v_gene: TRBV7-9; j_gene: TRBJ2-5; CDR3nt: TGTGCCAGCAGCTTAGGGGTGGCGGAGCCACAAGAGACCCAGTACTTC; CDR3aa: CASSLGVAEPQETQYF
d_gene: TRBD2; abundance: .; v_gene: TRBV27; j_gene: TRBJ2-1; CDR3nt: TGTGCCAGCAGTTTATGTAGCGGGAGCAATGAGCAGTTCTTC; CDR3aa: CASSLCSGSNEQFF
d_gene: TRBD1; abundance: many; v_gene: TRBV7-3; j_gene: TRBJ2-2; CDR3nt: TGTGCCAGCACTCCGACAGGGCCTAACGGGGAGCTGTTTTTT; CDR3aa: CASTPTGPNGELFF
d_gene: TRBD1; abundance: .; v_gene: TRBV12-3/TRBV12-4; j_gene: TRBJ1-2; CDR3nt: TGTGCCACCAAGAGGGGACAGAGGGTTGGTGGCTACACCTTC; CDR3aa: CATKRGQRVGGYTF
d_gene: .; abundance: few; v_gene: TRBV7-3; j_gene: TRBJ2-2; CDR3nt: TGTGCCAGCAGCCCCCGTGAGGGAGGGAACACCGGGGAGCTGTTTTTT; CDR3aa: CASSPREGGNTGELFF
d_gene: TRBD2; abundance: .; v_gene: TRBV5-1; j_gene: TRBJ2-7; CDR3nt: TGCGCCAGCAGCTTGGGGGCGGGACTAGCGTCTGAGCAGTACTTC; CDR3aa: CASSLGAGLASEQYF
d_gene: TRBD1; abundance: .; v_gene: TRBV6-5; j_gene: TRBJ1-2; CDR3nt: TGTGCCAGCAGGGGACAGGGGGCATCTAACTATGGCTACACCTTC; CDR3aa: CASRGQGASNYGYTF
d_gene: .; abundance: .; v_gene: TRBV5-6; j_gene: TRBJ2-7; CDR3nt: TGTGCCAGCAGCTCCCTAACCCAGATTGGGGCCTACGAGCAGTACTTC; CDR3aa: CASSSLTQIGAYEQYF
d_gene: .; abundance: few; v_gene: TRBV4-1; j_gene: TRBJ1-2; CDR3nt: TGCGCCAGCAGCCAAGGCCCCGCATCTGGAGCTGGCTACACCTTC; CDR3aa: CASSQGPASGAGYTF
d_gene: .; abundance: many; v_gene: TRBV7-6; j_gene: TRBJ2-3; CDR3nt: TGTGCCAGCAGCTCCCTCGGTGGCACAGATACGCAGTATTTT; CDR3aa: CASSSLGGTDTQYF
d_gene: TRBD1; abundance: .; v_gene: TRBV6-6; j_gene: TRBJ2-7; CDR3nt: TGTGCCAGCAGTAACCTAGAGGGGGCACACGAGCAGTACTTC; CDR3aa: CASSNLEGAHEQYF
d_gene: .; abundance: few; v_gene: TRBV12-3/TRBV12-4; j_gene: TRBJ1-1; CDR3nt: TGTGCCAGCAATTTTGGAGGGGTAGGGACTGAAGCTTTCTTT; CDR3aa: CASNFGGVGTEAFF
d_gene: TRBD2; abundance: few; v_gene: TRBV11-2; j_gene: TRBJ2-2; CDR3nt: TGTGCCAGCAGCTCTTCCGGGACTAGCGGGGGGGCCTGGGAGACCGGGGAGCTGTTTTTT; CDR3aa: CASSSSGTSGGAWETGELFF
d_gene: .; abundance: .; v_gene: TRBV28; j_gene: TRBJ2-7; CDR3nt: TGTGCCAGCAGCGCCACTCAAACGGGGTTGATCGAGCAGTACTTC; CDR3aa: CASSATQTGLIEQYF
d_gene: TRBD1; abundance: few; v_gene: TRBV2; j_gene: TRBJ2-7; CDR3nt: TGTGCCAGCAGCCCCGGACAGGGGCTGCGAGAGCAGTACTTC; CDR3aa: CASSPGQGLREQYF
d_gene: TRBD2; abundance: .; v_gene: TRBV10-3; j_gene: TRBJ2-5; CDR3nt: TGTGCCATCAGTGAGTCTACTAGCGGGAGAGAGGAGACCCAGTACTTC; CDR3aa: CAISESTSGREETQYF
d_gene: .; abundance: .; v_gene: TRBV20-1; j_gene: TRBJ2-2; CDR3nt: TGCAGTGCTAAGTCCCAGATCACCGGGGAGCTGTTTTTT; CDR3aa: CSAKSQITGELFF
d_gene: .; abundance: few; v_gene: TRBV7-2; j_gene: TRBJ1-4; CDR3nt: TGTGCCAGCAGCTTCGGGACCCTTTTTGAAAAACTGTTTTTT; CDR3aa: CASSFGTLFEKLFF
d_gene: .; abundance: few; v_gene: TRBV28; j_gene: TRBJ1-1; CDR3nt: TGTGCCAGCAGTTTGGTTAGCGGGCTTATGAACACTGAAGCTTTCTTT; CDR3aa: CASSLVSGLMNTEAFF
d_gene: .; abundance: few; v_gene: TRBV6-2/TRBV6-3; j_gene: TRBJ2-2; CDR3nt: TGTGCCACCCAATACGGGGAGCTGTTTTTT; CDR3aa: CATQYGELFF
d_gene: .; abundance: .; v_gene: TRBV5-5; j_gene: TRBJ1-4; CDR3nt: TGTGCCAGCAGCTTGTGGGTCAGCGATGAAAAACTGTTTTTT; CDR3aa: CASSLWVSDEKLFF
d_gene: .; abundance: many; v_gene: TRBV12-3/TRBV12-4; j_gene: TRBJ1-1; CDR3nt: TGTGCCAGCAGTCCCGATGAAGATCTCAGGGAAGATAAGGTGAACACTGAAGCTTTCTTT; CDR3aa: CASSPDEDLREDKVNTEAFF
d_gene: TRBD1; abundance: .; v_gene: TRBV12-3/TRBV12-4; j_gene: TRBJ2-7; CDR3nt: TGTGCCAGCAGTTTAGCGCACCGACAGGGGGCGCACGAGCAGTACTTC; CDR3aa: CASSLAHRQGAHEQYF
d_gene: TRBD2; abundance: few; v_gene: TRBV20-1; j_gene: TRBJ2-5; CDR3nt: TGCAGTGCTAGCGTGCGGGAGATTCAAGAGACCCAGTACTTC; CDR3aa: CSASVREIQETQYF
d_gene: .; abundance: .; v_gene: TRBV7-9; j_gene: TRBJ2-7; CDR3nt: TGTGCCAGCAGCTTAGTTGGGACAAGCTCCTACGAGCAGTACTTC; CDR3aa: CASSLVGTSSYEQYF
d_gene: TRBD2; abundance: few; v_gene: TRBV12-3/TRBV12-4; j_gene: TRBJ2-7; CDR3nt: TGTGCCAGCAGTTTGGGGTTGGGGACTAGTGTCACCGAGCAGTACTTC; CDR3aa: CASSLGLGTSVTEQYF
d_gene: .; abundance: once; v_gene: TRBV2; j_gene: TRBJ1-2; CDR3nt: TGTGCCAGCAGTGATGCCTACAACTATGGCTACACCTTC; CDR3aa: CASSDAYNYGYTF
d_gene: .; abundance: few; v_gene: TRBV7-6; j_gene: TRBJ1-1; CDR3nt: TGTGCCAGCAGCCGCGAGGTTTCGAACACTGAAGCTTTCTTT; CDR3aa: CASSREVSNTEAFF
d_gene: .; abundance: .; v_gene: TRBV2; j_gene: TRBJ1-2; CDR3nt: TGTGCCAGCAGTGTGCTGACCGCTAACTATGGCTACACCTTC; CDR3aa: CASSVLTANYGYTF
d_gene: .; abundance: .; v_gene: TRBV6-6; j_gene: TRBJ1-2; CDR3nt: TGTGCCAGCAGTGACACCGCCAGTAACTATGGCTACACCTTC; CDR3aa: CASSDTASNYGYTF
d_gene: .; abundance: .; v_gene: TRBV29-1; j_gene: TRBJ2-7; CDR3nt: TGCAGCGTTAATACTGACAGCTCCTACGAGCAGTACTTC; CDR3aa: CSVNTDSSYEQYF
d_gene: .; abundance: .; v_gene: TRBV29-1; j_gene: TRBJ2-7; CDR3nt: TGCAGCGTTGAAGTACATTTAAGCCTCTCCTACGAGCAGTACTTC; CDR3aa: CSVEVHLSLSYEQYF
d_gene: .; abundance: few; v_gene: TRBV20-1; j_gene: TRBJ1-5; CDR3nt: TGCAGTGCCAGTCGGGGGAGGAATCAGCCCCAGCATTTT; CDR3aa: CSASRGRNQPQHF
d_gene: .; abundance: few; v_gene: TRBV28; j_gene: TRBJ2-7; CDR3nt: TGTGCCAGCAGTTTACCCCCCGGACATAATTCCTACGAGCAGTACTTC; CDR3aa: CASSLPPGHNSYEQYF
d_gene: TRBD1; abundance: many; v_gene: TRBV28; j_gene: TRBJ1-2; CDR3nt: TGTGCCAGCAGTCCCCGGGGACAGGGGGGAAATGGCTACACCTTC; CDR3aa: CASSPRGQGGNGYTF
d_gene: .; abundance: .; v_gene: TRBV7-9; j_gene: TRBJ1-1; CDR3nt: TGTGCCAGCAGCCCAGGGTATGGAGACACTGAAGCTTTCTTT; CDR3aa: CASSPGYGDTEAFF
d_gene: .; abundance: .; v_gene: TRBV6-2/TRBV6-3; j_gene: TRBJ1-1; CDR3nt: TGTGCCAGCAGTGAAAGTCTCAGCAACACTGAAGCTTTCTTT; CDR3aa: CASSESLSNTEAFF
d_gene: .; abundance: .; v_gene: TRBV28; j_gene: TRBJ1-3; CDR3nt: TGTGCCAGCAGTTTGTACCGGACACAACCCGACCTCTCTGGAAACACCATATATTTT; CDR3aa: CASSLYRTQPDLSGNTIYF
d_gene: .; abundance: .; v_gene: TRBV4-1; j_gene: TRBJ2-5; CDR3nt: TGTGCCAGCAGCCCCTCCTCAGGGGCGGCCCAAGAGACCCAGTACTTC; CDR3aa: CASSPSSGAAQETQYF
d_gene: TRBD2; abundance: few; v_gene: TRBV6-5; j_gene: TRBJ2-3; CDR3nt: TGTGCCAGCCAGACTAGCTCAGATACGCAGTATTTT; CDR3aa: CASQTSSDTQYF
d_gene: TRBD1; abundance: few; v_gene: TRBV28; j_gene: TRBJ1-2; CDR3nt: TGTGCCAGTACCGAGACAGGGGGCACAGCTAACTATGGCTACACCTTC; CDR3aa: CASTETGGTANYGYTF
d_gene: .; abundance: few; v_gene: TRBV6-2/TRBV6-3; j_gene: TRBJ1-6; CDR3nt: TGTGCCAGCAGTTACAACGGGGAGTACAATTCACCCCTCCACTTT; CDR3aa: CASSYNGEYNSPLHF
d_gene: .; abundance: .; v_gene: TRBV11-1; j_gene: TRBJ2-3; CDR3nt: TGTGCCAGCAGCTTAGACGGGGCGGTGGATACGCAGTATTTT; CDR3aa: CASSLDGAVDTQYF